The 28 T cell receptor beta chains below all came from one sample that was sequenced in a study of shared clonotypes between healthy human individuals. Sequenced by immunoSEQ multiplex PCR; TCRdb stores in-frame clones only, minus some. Of millions of clones listed, around 94% were seen once; the top ten hold 0.13% to 0.15%. Input material: naive CD4+ T cells sorted from blood. Subset noted: CD45RA+ positively selected. These receptors were obtained from a man between 18 and 29 years old in good health.

The gene calls are TRBV7-2 and TRBJ2-5; either TRBD1 or TRBD2 may fit D (5 bases each). CDR1 is SGHTA and CDR2 is FQGNSA in the germline V gene. Trimming pared 5 bases from V and 2 bases from J, leaving 12 bases between. The length of the CDR3 is 14 residues. In DNA form, the CDR3 reads TGTGCCAGCAGCACCTCCGGGGCACAAGAGACCCAGTACTTC. The encoded protein is CASSTSGAQETQYF.

The CDR3 DNA sequence: TGCGCCAGCAGTGACCAGATTACGCAGTATTTT. Translation gives CASSDQITQYF. The genes are TRBV10-1 and TRBJ2-3; D is uncertain. The CDR3 has 11 residues. V gave up 3 bases and J gave up 8 bases, with 6 bases separating them. Per germline, CDR1 WNHNN and CDR2 SYGVQD (reference sequence).

The chain employs TRBV6-5 and TRBJ2-1; 9 bases are shared with TRBD2. The germline V gene encodes CDR1 MNHEY and CDR2 SVGAGI. The trim removed 5 bases at V and 6 bases at J, leaving 5 bases unmatched. The CDR3 is made up of 14 amino acids. The CDR3 sequence is CASSMGLAGNEQFF. CDR3 bases: TGTGCCAGCAGTATGGGACTAGCCGGCAATGAGCAGTTCTTC.

The chain couples TRBV11-2 to TRBJ2-7; 7 bases are a match to TRBD2. Germline V CDR1 and CDR2: SGHAT, FQNNGV. J was trimmed by 2 bases and V by 0 bases; bases with no gene match: 1. The CDR3 loop spans 14 amino acids. The CDR3 is CASSLELATYEQYF. The CDR3 nucleotides are TGTGCCAGCAGCTTAGAACTAGCGACCTACGAGCAGTACTTC.

V is TRBV6-5 and J is TRBJ2-1; TRBD1 agrees at 9 bases. Per germline, CDR1 MNHEY and CDR2 SVGAGI. The CDR3 totals 16 residues. The ends lost 2 bases at V and 4 bases at J; junction bases unmatched: 6. The CDR3 loop reads CASSYTTGGLYNEQFF. The CDR3 DNA reads as TGTGCCAGCAGTTACACAACAGGGGGCCTTTACAATGAGCAGTTCTTC.

The chain carries TRBV6-1 and TRBJ1-1; TRBD1 might be the D (6 bases). Germline CDR1 is MNHNS and CDR2 is SASEGT. This CDR3 is 13 amino acids long. V was cut by 10 bases and J by 0 bases, with 12 bases left in between. In DNA form, the CDR3 reads TGTGCCATCAGGGGCTCCCTGAACACTGAAGCTTTCTTT. Protein sequence: CAIRGSLNTEAFF.

The chain combines TRBV19 with TRBJ2-3; D uncertain. The germline gives CDR1 LNHDA, CDR2 SQIVND (reference sequence). Trimming removed 9 bases at V and 0 bases at J, with 10 bases between. CDR3 length equals 13 residues. CDR3 protein: CASRAKSTDTQYF. The CDR3 coding sequence is TGTGCCAGCCGGGCTAAAAGCACAGATACGCAGTATTTT.

The chain joins TRBV28 to TRBJ2-2; D is perhaps TRBD1 or TRBD2 (5 bases each). This CDR3 region has 15 residues. V lost 11 bases and J lost 1, with 17 bases in between. The germline V gene encodes CDR1 MDHEN and CDR2 SYDVKM. This CDR3 reads CALGDGVLNTGELFF. CDR3 bases: TGTGCCTTGGGGGATGGGGTGCTGAACACCGGGGAGCTGTTTTTT.

CDR3 in amino acids: CASSPAGAGNTQYF. CDR3 sequence (DNA): TGTGCCAGCAGCCCCGCAGGGGCGGGGAATACGCAGTATTTT. This rearrangement joins TRBV7-2 to TRBJ2-3; perhaps D is TRBD1 or TRBD2 (6 bases each). This CDR3 has 14 amino acids. Germline assignment: CDR1 SGHTA and CDR2 FQGNSA. The ends were cut back, 5 bases at V and 7 bases at J, with 16 bases in the middle.

The chain employs TRBV6-6 and TRBJ2-5; D is ambiguous. The CDR3 extends over 15 amino acids. Germline CDR1 is MNHNY and CDR2 is SVGAGI (reference sequence). V lost 0 bases, J lost 0 bases, and 8 bases lay in between. The CDR3 is CASSYSSKYQETQYF. CDR3 bases: TGTGCCAGCAGTTACTCGTCTAAGTACCAAGAGACCCAGTACTTC.

Notes on this clone: The same CDR3 is also encoded by other DNA sequences in this sample. The rearrangement uses TRBV5-1 and TRBJ2-2, with D perhaps matching TRBD1 (7 bases). Trimming stripped 1 base from V and 3 bases from J, with 10 bases between. Germline V CDR1 and CDR2: SGHRS, YFSETQ. The CDR3 extends over 15 amino acids. CDR3 protein: CASSLSRGDTGELFF. CDR3 sequence (DNA): TGCGCCAGCAGCTTGTCCAGGGGGGACACCGGGGAGCTGTTTTTT.

The chain carries TRBV28 and TRBJ2-3, with D tentatively TRBD2 (6 bases). Germline-derived CDR1 and CDR2 are MDHEN and SYDVKM. Between the trimmed V and J ends, which lost 3 bases and 1 base, there was a span of 11 bases. The CDR3 sequence is 15 residues long. The CDR3 region is CASSFWRGRTDTQYF. Here the CDR3 DNA reads TGTGCCAGCAGTTTTTGGCGGGGTCGCACAGATACGCAGTATTTT.

The CDR3 loop is CSVPGQGIYGYTF. The CDR3 bases are TGCAGCGTTCCGGGACAGGGGATCTATGGCTACACCTTC. The chain uses TRBV29-1 and TRBJ1-2, with 10 bases aligning to TRBD1. In germline, CDR1 is SQVTM, CDR2 ANQGSEA. V was clipped by 5 bases and J by 4 bases; unmatched bases: 4. This CDR3 has 13 amino acids.

This chain uses TRBV5-6 with TRBJ1-5; D is unclear. V was pared by 3 bases and J by 0 bases, with 10 bases between. The CDR3 loop spans 15 amino acids. Germline V gene lookup returns CDR1 SGHDT and CDR2 YYEEEE. CDR3 region: CASSWAPDSNQPQHF. The CDR3 region has the DNA TGTGCCAGCAGCTGGGCCCCGGATAGCAATCAGCCCCAGCATTTT. Looking up the rest from reference TRBV5-6 and TRBJ1-5 gives the full variable domain: DAGVTQSPTHLIKTRGQQVTLRCSPKSGHDTVSWYQQALGQGPQFIFQYYEEEERQRGNFPDRFSGHQFPNYSSELNVNALLLGDSALYLCASSWAPDSNQPQHFGDGTRLSIL.

V gene TRBV6-5 combines with J gene TRBJ2-1; 9 bases line up with TRBD1. In germline, CDR1 is MNHEY, CDR2 SVGAGI. This CDR3 spans 15 amino acids. Germline trimming cut 6 bases from V and 3 bases from J; bases unmatched to any gene: 6. CDR3 amino acids: CASSLTGGNYNEQFF. CDR3 DNA: TGTGCCAGCAGCCTGACAGGGGGGAACTACAATGAGCAGTTCTTC.

The rearrangement joins TRBV29-1 to TRBJ2-1; D remains unclear. Germline V gives CDR1 SQVTM, CDR2 ANQGSEA. The CDR3 is made up of 14 amino acids. Trimming pared 4 bases from V and 6 bases from J, leaving 16 bases between. The CDR3 DNA is TGCAGCGTTGTGTATAGACGAACCTCCAATGAGCAGTTCTTC. Its translation is CSVVYRRTSNEQFF.

The J gene is TRBJ2-4, the V gene TRBV11-2, with D perhaps given as TRBD1 or TRBD2 (6 bases each). V shed 4 bases and J shed 7 bases, with 14 bases lying between them. CDR3 size: 14 residues. Germline CDR1 and CDR2: SGHAT and FQNNGV. As DNA, the CDR3 is TGTGCCAGCAGCTCCCTAGGGGGACTGAACATTCAGTACTTC. Translation: CASSSLGGLNIQYF.

With regard to this clone: Different DNA sequences within this sample yield the same CDR3. This sequence joins TRBV6-5 and TRBJ2-3; D gene unclear. Germline V CDR1 and CDR2: MNHEY, SVGAGI. Trimming left V 4 bases short and J 1 base short, with 6 bases between. The CDR3 loop spans 13 amino acids. CDR3 loop: CASSLTGTDTQYF. CDR3 in DNA: TGTGCCAGCAGTTTGACCGGCACAGATACGCAGTATTTT.

The chain is built from TRBV15 and TRBJ2-7; D is possibly TRBD1 (6 bases). Germline CDR1 and CDR2: LNHNV and YYDKDF (reference sequence). CDR3 length: 12 residues. V gave up 5 bases and J gave up 2 bases, with 7 bases separating them. CDR3 coding DNA: TGTGCCACCAGCCAGGGGACCTACGAGCAGTACTTC. Amino acid sequence: CATSQGTYEQYF.

The CDR3 region is CASSPRGGAVNEQFF. The CDR3 DNA reads as TGTGCCAGCAGCCCCAGGGGAGGCGCGGTTAATGAGCAGTTCTTC. The gene calls are TRBV11-2 and TRBJ2-1, with D possibly being TRBD1 or TRBD2 (6 bases each). In germline, CDR1 is SGHAT, CDR2 FQNNGV. This CDR3 region has 15 residues. Trimming stripped 5 bases from V and 7 bases from J, with 18 bases between.

This clone was counted a few times. The genes are TRBV30 and TRBJ1-2; no firm D call. From germline, CDR1 is GTSNPN and CDR2 SVGIG (reference sequence). This CDR3 contains 14 residues. V was pared by 4 bases and J by 2 bases, with 14 bases between. As DNA, the CDR3 is TGTGCCTGGACCTCCCTAGGGCAGAACTATGGCTACACCTTC. As protein: CAWTSLGQNYGYTF.

This clone was detected once. The chain couples TRBV25-1 to TRBJ1-2, with 7 bases identical to TRBD1. In germline, CDR1 is MGHDK, CDR2 SYGVNS. Germline trimming cut 3 bases from V and 4 bases from J; bases unmatched to any gene: 8. This CDR3 comprises 15 residues. The CDR3 coding sequence is TGTGCCAGCAGTGACGGGGTGACAGGGTTCTATGGCTACACCTTC. It encodes CASSDGVTGFYGYTF.

This chain joins TRBV4-2 and TRBJ2-4, with 12 nucleotides matching TRBD2. CDR3 length: 19 amino acids. V dropped 0 bases and J dropped 6; count of bases not matched to a gene: 12. Per germline, CDR1 LGHNA and CDR2 YNFKEQ. The CDR3 spells CASSQEGPRTSGVVNIQYF. Written as DNA, the CDR3 is TGTGCCAGCAGCCAAGAAGGTCCGAGGACTAGCGGGGTGGTAAACATTCAGTACTTC.

The gene calls are TRBV7-3 and TRBJ2-2; the D gene is possibly TRBD2 (6 bases). CDR3 length: 15 residues. CDR1 and CDR2 (germline): SGHTA, FQGTGA. V dropped 6 bases and J dropped 0 bases, with 11 bases sitting between them. The DNA of the CDR3 is TGTGCCAGCAGGGGCGGAGGGACGAACACCGGGGAGCTGTTTTTT. Translated: CASRGGGTNTGELFF.

This rearrangement joins TRBV5-1 to TRBJ2-3; D remains unclear. V was shortened by 3 bases and J by 5 bases, with 4 bases between the two germline ends. The CDR3 length is 11 residues. Germline CDR1 SGHRS, CDR2 YFSETQ. This CDR3 is CASSSKDTQYF. CDR3 nucleotide sequence: TGCGCCAGCAGCTCTAAAGATACGCAGTATTTT.

This rearrangement joins TRBV20-1 to TRBJ2-3; D is unclear. This CDR3 has 10 amino acids. Trimming cost V 6 bases and J 8 bases, with 9 bases left between them. Germline CDR1 and CDR2: DFQATT and SNEGSKA (reference sequence). The CDR3 region is CSAPQATQYF. CDR3 DNA: TGCAGTGCCCCACAAGCTACGCAGTATTTT.

The count of this clone is one. The J gene is TRBJ2-5, the V gene TRBV6-1; 12 positions match TRBD2. This CDR3 spans 14 amino acids. Germline V gene sequence: CDR1 MNHNS, CDR2 SASEGT. The junction had 9 bases not matched to a gene; V was cut back by 11 bases and J by 5 bases. CDR3 sequence reads: CAAGLAGFAETQYF. In nucleotides, the CDR3 is TGTGCCGCGGGACTAGCGGGCTTCGCGGAGACCCAGTACTTC.

This clone was counted once. The CDR3 reads CASSPSDRALYGYTF. The CDR3 DNA reads TGTGCCAGCAGTCCCTCGGACAGGGCACTCTATGGCTACACCTTC. V is TRBV28 and J is TRBJ1-2; 8 positions match TRBD1. Germline CDR1 MDHEN, CDR2 SYDVKM. V gave up 5 bases and J gave up 4 bases; unmatched junction bases: 9. The CDR3 has 15 residues.